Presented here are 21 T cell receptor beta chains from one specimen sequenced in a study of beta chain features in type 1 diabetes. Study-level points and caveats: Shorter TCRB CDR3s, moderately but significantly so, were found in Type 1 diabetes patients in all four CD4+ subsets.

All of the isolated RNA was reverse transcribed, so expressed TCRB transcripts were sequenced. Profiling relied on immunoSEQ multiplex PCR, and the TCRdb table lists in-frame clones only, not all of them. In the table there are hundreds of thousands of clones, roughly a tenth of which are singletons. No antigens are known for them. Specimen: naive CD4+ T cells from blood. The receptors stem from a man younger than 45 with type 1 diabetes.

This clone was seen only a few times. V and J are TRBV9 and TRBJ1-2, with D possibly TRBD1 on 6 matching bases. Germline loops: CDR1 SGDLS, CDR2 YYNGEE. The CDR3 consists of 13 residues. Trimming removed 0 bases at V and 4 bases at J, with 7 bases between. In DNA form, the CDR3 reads TGTGCCAGCAGCGTAGAGGACAGCTATGGCTACACCTTC. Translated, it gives CASSVEDSYGYTF.

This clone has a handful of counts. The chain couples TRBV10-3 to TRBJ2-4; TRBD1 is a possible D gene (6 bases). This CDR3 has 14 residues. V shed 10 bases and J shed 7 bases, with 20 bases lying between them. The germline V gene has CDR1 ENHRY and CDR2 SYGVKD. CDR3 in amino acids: CATDSGTKGNIQYF. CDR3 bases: TGTGCCACCGATTCCGGGACAAAGGGGAACATTCAGTACTTC.

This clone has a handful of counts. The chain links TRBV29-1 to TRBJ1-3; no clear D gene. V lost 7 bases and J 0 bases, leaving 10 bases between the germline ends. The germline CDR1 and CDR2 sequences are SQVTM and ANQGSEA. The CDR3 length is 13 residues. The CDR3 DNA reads TGCAGCGCTACACAGAGCTCTGGAAACACCATATATTTT. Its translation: CSATQSSGNTIYF. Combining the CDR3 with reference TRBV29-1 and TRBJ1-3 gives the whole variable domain SAVISQKPSRDICQRGTSLTIQCQVDSQVTMMFWYRQQPGQSLTLIATANQGSEATYESGFVIDKFPISRPNLTFSTLTVSNMSPEDSSIYLCSATQSSGNTIYFGEGSWLTVV.

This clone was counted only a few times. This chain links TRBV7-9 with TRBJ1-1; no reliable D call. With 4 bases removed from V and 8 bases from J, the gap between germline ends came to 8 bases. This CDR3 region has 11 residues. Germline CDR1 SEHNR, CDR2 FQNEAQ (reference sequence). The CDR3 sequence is CASSSMREAFF. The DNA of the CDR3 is TGTGCCAGCAGCTCCATGCGGGAAGCTTTCTTT.

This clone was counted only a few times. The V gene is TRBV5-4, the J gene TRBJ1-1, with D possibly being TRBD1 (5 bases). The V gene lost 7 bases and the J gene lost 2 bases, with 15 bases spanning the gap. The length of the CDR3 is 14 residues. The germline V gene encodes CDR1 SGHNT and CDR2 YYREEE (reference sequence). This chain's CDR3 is CASHGATENTEAFF. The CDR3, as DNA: TGTGCCAGCCATGGGGCTACAGAAAACACTGAAGCTTTCTTT.

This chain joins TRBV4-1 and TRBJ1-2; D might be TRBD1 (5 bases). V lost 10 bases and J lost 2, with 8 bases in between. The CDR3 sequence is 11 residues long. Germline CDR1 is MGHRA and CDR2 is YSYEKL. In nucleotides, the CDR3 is TGCGCCACAAAGGGGAACTATGGCTACACCTTC. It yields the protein CATKGNYGYTF.

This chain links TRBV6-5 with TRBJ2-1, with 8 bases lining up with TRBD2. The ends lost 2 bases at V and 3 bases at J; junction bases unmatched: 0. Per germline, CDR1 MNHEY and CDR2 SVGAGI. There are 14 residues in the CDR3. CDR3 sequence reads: CASSYGTSYNEQFF. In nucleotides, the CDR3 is TGTGCCAGCAGTTACGGGACTAGCTACAATGAGCAGTTCTTC.

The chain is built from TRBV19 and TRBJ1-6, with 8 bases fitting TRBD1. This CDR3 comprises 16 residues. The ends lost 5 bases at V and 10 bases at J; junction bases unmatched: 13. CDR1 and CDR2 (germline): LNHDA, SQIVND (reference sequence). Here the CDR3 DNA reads TGTGCCAGTAGTTTTGGACAGGGCGGGTTGGACTCACCCCTCCACTTT. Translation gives CASSFGQGGLDSPLHF.

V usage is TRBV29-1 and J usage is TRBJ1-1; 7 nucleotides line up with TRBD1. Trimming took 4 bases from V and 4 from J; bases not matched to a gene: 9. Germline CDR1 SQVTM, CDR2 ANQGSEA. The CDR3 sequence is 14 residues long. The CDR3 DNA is TGCAGCGTTGGGCAGGGGGTAATGGTCACTGAAGCTTTCTTT. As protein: CSVGQGVMVTEAFF.

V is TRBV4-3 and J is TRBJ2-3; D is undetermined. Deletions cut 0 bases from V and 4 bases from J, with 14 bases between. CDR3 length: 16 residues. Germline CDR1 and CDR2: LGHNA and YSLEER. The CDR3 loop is CASSQDLARLPDTQYF. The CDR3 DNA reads TGCGCCAGCAGCCAAGATCTTGCGCGCCTCCCAGATACGCAGTATTTT.

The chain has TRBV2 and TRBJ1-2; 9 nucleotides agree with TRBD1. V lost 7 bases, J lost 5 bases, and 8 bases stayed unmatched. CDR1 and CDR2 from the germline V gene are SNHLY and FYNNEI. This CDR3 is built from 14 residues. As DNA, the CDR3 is TGTGCCAGCATTCGACAGGGGGAGAGGTATGGCTACACCTTC. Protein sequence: CASIRQGERYGYTF.

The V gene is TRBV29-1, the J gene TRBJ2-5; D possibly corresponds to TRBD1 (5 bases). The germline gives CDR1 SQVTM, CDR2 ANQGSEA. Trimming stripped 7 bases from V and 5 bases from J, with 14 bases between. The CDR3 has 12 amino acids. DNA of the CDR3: TGCAGCGCCGTGACATCAGGGGAGACCCAGTACTTC. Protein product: CSAVTSGETQYF. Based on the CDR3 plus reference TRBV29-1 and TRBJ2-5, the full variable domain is SAVISQKPSRDICQRGTSLTIQCQVDSQVTMMFWYRQQPGQSLTLIATANQGSEATYESGFVIDKFPISRPNLTFSTLTVSNMSPEDSSIYLCSAVTSGETQYFGPGTRLLVL.

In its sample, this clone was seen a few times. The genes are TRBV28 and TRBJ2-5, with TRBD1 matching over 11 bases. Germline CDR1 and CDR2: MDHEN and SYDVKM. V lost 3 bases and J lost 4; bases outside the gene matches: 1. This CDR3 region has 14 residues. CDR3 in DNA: TGTGCCAGCAGTTTGGGACAGGGGGGAGAGACCCAGTACTTC. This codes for CASSLGQGGETQYF.

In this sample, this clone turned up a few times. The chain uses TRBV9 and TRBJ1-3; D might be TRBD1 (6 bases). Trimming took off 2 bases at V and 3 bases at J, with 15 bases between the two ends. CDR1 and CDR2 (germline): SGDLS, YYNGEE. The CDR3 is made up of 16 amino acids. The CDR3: CASSVGSGAGGNTIYF. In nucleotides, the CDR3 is TGTGCCAGCAGCGTTGGTTCAGGGGCTGGTGGAAACACCATATATTTT.

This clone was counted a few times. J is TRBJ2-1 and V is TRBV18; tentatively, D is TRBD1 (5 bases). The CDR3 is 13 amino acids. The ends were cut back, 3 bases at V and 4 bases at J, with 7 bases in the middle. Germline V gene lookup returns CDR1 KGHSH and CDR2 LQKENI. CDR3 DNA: TGTGCCAGCTCACCCAGGGATTACAATGAGCAGTTCTTC. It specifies CASSPRDYNEQFF.

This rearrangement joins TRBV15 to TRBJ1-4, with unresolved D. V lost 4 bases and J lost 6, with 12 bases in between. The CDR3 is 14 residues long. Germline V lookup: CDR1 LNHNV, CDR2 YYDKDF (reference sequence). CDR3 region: CATSTVAFDEKLFF. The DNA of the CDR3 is TGTGCCACCAGCACAGTCGCCTTCGATGAAAAACTGTTTTTT.

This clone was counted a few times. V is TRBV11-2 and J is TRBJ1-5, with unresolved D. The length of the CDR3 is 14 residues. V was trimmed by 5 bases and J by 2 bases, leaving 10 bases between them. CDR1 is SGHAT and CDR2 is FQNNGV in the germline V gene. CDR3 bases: TGTGCCAGCAGCGCACAGATAGGCAATCAGCCCCAGCATTTT. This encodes CASSAQIGNQPQHF.

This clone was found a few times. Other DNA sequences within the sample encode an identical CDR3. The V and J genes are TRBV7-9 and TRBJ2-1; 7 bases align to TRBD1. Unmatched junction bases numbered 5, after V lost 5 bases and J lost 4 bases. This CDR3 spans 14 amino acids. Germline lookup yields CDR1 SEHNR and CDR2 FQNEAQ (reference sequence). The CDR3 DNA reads TGTGCCAGCAGCCTCCGACAGGGTTACAATGAGCAGTTCTTC. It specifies CASSLRQGYNEQFF.

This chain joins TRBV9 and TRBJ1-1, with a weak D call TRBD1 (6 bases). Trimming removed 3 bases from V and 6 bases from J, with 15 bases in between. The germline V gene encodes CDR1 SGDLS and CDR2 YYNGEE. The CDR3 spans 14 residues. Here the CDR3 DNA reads TGTGCCAGCAGCGCAGAGGGACAAATATCTGAAGCTTTCTTT. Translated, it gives CASSAEGQISEAFF.

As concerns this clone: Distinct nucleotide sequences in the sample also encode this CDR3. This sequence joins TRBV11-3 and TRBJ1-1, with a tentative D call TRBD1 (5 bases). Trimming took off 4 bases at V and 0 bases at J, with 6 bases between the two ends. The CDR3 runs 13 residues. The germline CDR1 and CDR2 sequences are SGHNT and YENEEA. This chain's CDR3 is CASSSGMNTEAFF. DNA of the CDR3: TGTGCCAGCAGCTCAGGGATGAACACTGAAGCTTTCTTT. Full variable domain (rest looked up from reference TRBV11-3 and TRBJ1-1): EAGVVQSPRYKIIEKKQPVAFWCNPISGHNTLYWYLQNLGQGPELLIRYENEEAVDDSQLPKDRFSAERLKGVDSTLKIQPAELGDSAVYLCASSSGMNTEAFFGQGTRLTVV.

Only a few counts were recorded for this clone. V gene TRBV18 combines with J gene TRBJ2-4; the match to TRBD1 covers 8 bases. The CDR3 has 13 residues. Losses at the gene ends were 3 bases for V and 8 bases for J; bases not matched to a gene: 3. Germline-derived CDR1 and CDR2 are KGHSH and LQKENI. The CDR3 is CASSPQDRDIQYF. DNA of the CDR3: TGTGCCAGCTCACCTCAGGACAGGGACATTCAGTACTTC.